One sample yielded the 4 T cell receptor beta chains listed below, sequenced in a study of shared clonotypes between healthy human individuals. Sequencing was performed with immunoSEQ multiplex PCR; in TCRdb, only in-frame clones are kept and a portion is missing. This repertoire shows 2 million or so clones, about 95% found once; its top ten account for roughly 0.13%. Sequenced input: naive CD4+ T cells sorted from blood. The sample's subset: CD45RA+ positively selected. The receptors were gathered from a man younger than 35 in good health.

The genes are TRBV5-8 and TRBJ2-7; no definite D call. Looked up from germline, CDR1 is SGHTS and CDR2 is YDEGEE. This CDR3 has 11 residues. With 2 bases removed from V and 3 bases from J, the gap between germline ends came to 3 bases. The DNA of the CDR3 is TGTGCCAGCAGCTTTAACTACGAGCAGTACTTC. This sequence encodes CASSFNYEQYF.

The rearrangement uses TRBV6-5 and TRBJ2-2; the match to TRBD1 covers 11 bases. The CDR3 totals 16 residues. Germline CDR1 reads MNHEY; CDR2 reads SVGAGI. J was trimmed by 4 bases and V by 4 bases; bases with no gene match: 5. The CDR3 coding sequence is TGTGCCAGCAGTTGGACAGGGGGCAAGACCACCGGGGAGCTGTTTTTT. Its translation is CASSWTGGKTTGELFF.

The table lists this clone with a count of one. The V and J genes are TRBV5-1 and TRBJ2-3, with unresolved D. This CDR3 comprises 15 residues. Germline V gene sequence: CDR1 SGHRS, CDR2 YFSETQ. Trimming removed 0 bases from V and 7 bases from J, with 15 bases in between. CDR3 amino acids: CASSLAPSMENTQYF. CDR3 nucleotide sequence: TGCGCCAGCAGCTTGGCCCCATCGATGGAAAATACGCAGTATTTT.

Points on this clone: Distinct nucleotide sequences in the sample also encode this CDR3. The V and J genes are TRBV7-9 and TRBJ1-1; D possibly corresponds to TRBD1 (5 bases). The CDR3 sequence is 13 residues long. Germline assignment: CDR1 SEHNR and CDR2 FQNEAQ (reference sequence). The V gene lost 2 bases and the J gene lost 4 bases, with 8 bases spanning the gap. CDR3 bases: TGTGCCAGCAGCTTACAGGGTATCACTGAAGCTTTCTTT. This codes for CASSLQGITEAFF. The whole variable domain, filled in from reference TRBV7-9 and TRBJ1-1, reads DTGVSQNPRHKITKRGQNVTFRCDPISEHNRLYWYRQTLGQGPEFLTYFQNEAQLEKSRLLSDRFSAERPKGSFSTLEIQRTEQGDSAMYLCASSLQGITEAFFGQGTRLTVV.